Described below is a single T cell receptor (beta chain) sequence and its context. Its antigen is not identified. This sample stems from a study of post-analysis software for immune sequencing data. Regarding the study as a whole: Multiple sclerosis was associated with a significant reduction in normalized Chao1 diversity relative to controls. TRBV5-6, TRBV5-1 and TRBV20-1 were among roughly five TRBV segments more frequent in patients than controls.

Incorporated into the TCR beta cDNA libraries were unique molecular identifiers, which served to reduce PCR and sequencing biases. One entry per CDR3 protein, called by TCRdb with MiXCR from the PCR reads. The table includes 600,000 to 750,000 distinct CDR3 sequences, approximately 60% detected once. V was clipped by 7 bases and J by 0 bases, with 9 bases between them. The CDR3 consists of 12 residues. Germline V gene data show CDR1 as SQVTM and CDR2 as ANQGSEA. This sequence was found in a girl aged 2 to 9 with multiple sclerosis. The V and J genes are TRBV29-1 and TRBJ2-5; TRBD1 might be the D (6 bases). Material: blood. The CDR3 loop is CSANRDQETQYF. CDR3 nucleotide sequence: TGCAGCGCAAACAGGGACCAAGAGACCCAGTACTTC.